This T cell receptor (beta chain) derives from a study of T cell changes during pregnancy in multiple sclerosis. Concerning this clone itself: Other DNA sequences of this sample code for an identical CDR3.

Trimming at V came to 2 bases and at J to 1 base, leaving 0 bases not matched to a gene. The CDR3 contains 15 residues. Germline CDR1 reads SGDLS; CDR2 reads YYNGEE. The data were produced by immunoSEQ multiplex PCR, yet TCRdb's version contains in-frame clones alone and is incomplete. The sample has 35,000 to 50,000 clones, around 93% seen once. This receptor was identified in a female donor in good health, enrolled as a control in a pregnancy study. The chain joins TRBV9 to TRBJ2-7; 13 bases agree with TRBD2. Sequences were derived from CD4+ T cells from peripheral blood mononuclear cells, sampled in the third trimester of pregnancy. The DNA of the CDR3 is TGTGCCAGCAGCGTGGGACTAGCGGGGTCCTACGAGCAGTACTTC. Its translation: CASSVGLAGSYEQYF.